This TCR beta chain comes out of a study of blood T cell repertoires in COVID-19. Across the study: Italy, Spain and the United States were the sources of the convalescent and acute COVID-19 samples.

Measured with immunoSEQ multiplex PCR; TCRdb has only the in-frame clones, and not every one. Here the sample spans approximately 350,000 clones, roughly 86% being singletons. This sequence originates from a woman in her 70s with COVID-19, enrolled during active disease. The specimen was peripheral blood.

CDR3 residues: CASGGGMTNEKLFF. CDR3 DNA: TGTGCTAGTGGCGGGGGTATGACTAATGAAAAACTGTTTTTT. The genes are TRBV12-5 and TRBJ1-4, with a possible D match to TRBD1 (5 bases). V shed 6 bases and J shed 2 bases, with 10 bases lying between them. This CDR3 has 14 amino acids. Germline CDR1 is LGHNT and CDR2 is FRNRAP.